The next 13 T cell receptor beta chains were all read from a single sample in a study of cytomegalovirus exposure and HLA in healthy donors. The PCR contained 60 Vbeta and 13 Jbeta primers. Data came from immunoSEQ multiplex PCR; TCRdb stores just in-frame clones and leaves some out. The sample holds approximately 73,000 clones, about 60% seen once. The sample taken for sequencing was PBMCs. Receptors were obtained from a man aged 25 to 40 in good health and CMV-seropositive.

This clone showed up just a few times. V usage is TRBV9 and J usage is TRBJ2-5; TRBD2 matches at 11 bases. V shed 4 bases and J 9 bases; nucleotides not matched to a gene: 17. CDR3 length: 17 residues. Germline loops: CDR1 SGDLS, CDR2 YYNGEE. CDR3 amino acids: CASSRTSSSSGGVAQYF. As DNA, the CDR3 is TGTGCCAGCAGCCGCACCTCGTCGAGTAGCGGGGGGGTGGCCCAGTACTTC.

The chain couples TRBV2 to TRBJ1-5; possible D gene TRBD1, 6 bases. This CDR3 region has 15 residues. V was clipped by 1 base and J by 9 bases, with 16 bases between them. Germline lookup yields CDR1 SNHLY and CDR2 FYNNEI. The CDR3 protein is CASSEGGWDIGPQHF. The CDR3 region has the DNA TGTGCCAGCAGTGAAGGTGGATGGGACATTGGGCCCCAGCATTTT.

The chain's CDR3 is CASRSDRGQPQHF. The CDR3 bases are TGTGCCAGCAGATCAGACAGGGGCCAGCCCCAGCATTTT. The chain carries TRBV6-5 and TRBJ1-5; TRBD1 agrees at 8 bases. V lost 6 bases and J lost 7; bases outside the gene matches: 5. Germline V gene sequence: CDR1 MNHEY, CDR2 SVGAGI. The CDR3 consists of 13 residues.

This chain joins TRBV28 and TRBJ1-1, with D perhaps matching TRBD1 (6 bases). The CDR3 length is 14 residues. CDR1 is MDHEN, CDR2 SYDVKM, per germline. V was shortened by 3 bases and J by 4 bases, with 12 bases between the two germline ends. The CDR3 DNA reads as TGTGCCAGCAGTTTTCTCCAGGGGAGCACTGAAGCTTTCTTT. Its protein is CASSFLQGSTEAFF.

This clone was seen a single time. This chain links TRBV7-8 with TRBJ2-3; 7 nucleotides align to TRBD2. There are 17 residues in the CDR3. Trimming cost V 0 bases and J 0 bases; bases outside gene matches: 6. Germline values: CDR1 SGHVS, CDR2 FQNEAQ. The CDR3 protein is CASSLASSGRSTDTQYF. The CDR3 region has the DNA TGTGCCAGCAGCTTAGCATCTAGCGGCCGGAGCACAGATACGCAGTATTTT.

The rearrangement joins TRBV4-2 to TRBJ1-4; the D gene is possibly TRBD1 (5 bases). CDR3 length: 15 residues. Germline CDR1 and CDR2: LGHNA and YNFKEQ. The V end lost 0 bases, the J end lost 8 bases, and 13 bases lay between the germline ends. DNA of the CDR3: TGTGCCAGCAGCCAAGATTTAGACAGCCGGGAAAAACTGTTTTTT. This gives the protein CASSQDLDSREKLFF.

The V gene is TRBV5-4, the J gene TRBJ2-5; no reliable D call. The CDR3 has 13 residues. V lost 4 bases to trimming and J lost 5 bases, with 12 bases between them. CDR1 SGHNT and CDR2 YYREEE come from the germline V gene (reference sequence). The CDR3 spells CASSKLDYETQYF. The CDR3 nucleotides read TGTGCCAGCAGCAAGCTAGATTACGAGACCCAGTACTTC.

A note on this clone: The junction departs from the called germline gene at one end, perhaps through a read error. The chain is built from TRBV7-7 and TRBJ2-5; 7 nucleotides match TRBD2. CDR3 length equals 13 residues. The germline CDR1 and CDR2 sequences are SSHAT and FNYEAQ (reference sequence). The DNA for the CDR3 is TGTGCTAGCAGCTCTCTAGCGGTTGAGACCCAGTACTTC. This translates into CASSSLAVETQYF.

CDR3 protein: CASSLLAGTPGEQYF. The CDR3 nucleotides read TGTGCCAGCAGCTTGCTAGCGGGAACCCCGGGGGAGCAGTACTTC. The chain joins TRBV5-6 to TRBJ2-7; TRBD2 agrees at 9 bases. CDR1 is SGHDT and CDR2 is YYEEEE in the germline V gene. Losses at the gene ends were 1 base for V and 7 bases for J; bases not matched to a gene: 9. The CDR3 is 15 amino acids.

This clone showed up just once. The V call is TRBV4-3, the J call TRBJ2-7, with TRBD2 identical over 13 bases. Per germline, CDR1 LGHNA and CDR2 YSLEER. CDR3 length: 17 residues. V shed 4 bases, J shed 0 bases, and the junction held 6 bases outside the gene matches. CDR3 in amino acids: CASSRGLAGDGSYEQYF. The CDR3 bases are TGCGCCAGCAGCCGAGGACTAGCGGGGGACGGCTCCTACGAGCAGTACTTC.

The CDR3 nucleotides read TGTGCCTGGTCTCCAGGGAAGGATCAGCCCCAGCATTTT. This gives the protein CAWSPGKDQPQHF. J is TRBJ1-5 and V is TRBV30, with a tentative D call TRBD1 (5 bases). The CDR3 is 13 amino acids. Germline-derived CDR1 and CDR2 are GTSNPN and SVGIG (reference sequence). The germline V and J ends were trimmed by 5 bases and 5 bases, with 13 bases remaining between them.

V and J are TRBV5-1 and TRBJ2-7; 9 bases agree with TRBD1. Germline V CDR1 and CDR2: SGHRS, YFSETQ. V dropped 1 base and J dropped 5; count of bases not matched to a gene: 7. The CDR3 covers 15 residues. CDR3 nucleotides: TGCGCCAGCAGCTTGCTGGGACAGGGTGGTCACGAGCAGTACTTC. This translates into CASSLLGQGGHEQYF.

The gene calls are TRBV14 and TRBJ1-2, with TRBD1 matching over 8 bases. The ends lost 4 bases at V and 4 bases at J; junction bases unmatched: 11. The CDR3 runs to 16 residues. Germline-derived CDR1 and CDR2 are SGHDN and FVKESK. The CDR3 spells CASSLLRTGRTYGYTF. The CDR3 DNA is TGTGCCAGCAGCCTCCTTCGGACAGGGCGAACCTATGGCTACACCTTC.